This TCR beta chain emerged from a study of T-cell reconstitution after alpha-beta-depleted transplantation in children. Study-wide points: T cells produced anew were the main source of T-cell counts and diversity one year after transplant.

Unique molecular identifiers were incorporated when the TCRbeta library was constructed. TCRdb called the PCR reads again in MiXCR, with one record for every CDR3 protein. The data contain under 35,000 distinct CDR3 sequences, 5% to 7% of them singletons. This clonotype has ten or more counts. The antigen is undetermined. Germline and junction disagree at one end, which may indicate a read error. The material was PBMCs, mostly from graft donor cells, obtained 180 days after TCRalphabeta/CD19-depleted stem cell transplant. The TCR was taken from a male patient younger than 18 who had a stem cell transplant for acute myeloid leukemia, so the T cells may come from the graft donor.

CDR3 protein: CASSFLGETQYF. The CDR3 DNA sequence: TGTGCTAGCAGCTTTCTGGGGGAGACCCAGTACTTC. This sequence joins TRBV7-7 and TRBJ2-5; D ambiguous. The CDR3 is 12 residues long. Germline values: CDR1 SSHAT, CDR2 FNYEAQ (reference sequence).